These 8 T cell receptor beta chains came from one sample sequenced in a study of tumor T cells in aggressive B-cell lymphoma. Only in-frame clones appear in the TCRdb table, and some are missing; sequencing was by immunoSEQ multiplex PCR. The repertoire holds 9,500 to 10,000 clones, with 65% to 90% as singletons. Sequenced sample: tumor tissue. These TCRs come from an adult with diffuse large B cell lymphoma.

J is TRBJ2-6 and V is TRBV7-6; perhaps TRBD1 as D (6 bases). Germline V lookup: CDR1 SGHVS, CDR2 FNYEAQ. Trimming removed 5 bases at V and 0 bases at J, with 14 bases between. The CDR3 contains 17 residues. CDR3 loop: CASSPGQGSSGANVLTF. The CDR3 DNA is TGTGCCAGCAGCCCGGGGCAGGGGAGCTCTGGGGCCAACGTCCTGACTTTC.

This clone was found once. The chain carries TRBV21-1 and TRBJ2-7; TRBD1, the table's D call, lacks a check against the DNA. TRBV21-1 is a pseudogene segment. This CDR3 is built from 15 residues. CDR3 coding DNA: TGTGCCAGATTAAACAGGGAACGCGGGCGTTACGAGCAGTACTTC. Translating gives CARLNRERGRYEQYF.

In DNA form, the CDR3 reads TGTGCCAGTAGTTCGGGAGTTTCTCCGAAAACCTACGAGCAGTACTTC. It encodes CASSSGVSPKTYEQYF. J is TRBJ2-7 and V is TRBV19; D perhaps matches TRBD2 (6 bases). Germline values: CDR1 LNHDA, CDR2 SQIVND (reference sequence). This CDR3 is 16 amino acids long. Trimming removed 5 bases at V and 2 bases at J, with 19 bases between.

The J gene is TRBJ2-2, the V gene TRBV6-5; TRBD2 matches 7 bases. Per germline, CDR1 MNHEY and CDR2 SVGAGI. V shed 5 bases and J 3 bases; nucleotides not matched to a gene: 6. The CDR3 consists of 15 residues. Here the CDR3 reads CASSGLAGYTGELFF. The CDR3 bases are TGTGCCAGCAGTGGGTTAGCGGGTTACACCGGGGAGCTGTTTTTT.

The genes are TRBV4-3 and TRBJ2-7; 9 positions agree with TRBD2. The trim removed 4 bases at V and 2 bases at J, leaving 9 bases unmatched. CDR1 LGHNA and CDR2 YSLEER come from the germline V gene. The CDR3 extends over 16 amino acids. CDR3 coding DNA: TGCGCCAGCAGCCTACAGCGGGAGGTACGAACCTACGAGCAGTACTTC. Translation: CASSLQREVRTYEQYF.

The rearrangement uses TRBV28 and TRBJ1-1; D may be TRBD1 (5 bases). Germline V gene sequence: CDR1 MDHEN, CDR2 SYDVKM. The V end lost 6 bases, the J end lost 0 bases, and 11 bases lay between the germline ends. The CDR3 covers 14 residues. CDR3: CASRGGPVNTEAFF. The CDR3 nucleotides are TGTGCCAGCAGGGGGGGTCCGGTGAACACTGAAGCTTTCTTT.

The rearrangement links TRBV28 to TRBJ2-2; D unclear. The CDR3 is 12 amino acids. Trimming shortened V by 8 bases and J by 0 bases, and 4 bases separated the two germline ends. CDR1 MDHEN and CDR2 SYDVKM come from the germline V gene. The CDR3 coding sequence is TGTGCCAGCTATTCGAACACCGGGGAGCTGTTTTTT. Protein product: CASYSNTGELFF.

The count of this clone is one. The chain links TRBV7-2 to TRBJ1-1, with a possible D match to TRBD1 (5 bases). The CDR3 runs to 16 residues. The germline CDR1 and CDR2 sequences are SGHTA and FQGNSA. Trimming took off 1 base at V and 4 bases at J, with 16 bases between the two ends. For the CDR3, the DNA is TGTGCCAGCAGCTTAGATGGACACATTTCGGGCACTGAAGCTTTCTTT. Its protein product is CASSLDGHISGTEAFF.